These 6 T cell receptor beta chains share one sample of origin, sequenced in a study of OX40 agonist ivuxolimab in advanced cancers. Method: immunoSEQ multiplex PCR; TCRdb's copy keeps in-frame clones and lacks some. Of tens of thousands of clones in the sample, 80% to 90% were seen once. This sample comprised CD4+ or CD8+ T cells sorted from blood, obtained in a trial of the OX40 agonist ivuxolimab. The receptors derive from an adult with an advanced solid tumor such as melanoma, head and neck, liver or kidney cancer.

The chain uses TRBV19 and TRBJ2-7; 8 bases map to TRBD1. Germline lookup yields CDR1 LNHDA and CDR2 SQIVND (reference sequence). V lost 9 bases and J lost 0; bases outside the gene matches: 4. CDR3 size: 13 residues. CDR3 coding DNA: TGTGCCAGCGGGACAGGAAACTCCTACGAGCAGTACTTC. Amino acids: CASGTGNSYEQYF.

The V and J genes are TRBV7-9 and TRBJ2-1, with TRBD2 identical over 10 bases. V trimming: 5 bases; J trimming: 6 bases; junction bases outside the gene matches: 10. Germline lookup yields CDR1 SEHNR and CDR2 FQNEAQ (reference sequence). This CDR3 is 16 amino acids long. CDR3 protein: CASSHPWSGRANEQFF. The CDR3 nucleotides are TGTGCCAGCAGCCACCCTTGGAGCGGGAGGGCCAATGAGCAGTTCTTC.

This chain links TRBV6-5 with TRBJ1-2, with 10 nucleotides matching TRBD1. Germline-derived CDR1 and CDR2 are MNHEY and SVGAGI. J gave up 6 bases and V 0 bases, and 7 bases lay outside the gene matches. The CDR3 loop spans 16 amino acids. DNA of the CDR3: TGTGCCAGCAGTTACTCGACAGGGGGCCCTACGGATGGCTACACCTTC. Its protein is CASSYSTGGPTDGYTF.

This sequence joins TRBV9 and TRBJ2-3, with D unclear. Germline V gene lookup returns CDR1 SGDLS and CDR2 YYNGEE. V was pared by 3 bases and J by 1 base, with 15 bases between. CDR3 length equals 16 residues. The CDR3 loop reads CASSALKGGGTDTQYF. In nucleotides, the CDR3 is TGTGCCAGCAGCGCCCTGAAGGGTGGGGGCACAGATACGCAGTATTTT.

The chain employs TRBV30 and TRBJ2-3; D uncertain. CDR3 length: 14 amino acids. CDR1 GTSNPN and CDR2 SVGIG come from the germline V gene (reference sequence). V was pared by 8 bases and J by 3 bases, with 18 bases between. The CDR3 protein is CATSRGLGTDTQYF. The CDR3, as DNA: TGTGCCACCTCCAGAGGATTAGGGACAGATACGCAGTATTTT.

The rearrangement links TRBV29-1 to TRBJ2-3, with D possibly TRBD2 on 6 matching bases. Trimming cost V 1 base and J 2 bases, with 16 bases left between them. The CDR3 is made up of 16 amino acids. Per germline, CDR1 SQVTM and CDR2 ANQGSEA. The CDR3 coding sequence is TGCAGCGTTGAAGCGATTTCCGGGACTCTCACAGATACGCAGTATTTT. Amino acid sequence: CSVEAISGTLTDTQYF.